The clone carrying this T cell receptor (beta chain) has a count of ten or more. This sample stems from a study of identical twins. V gave up 6 bases and J gave up 4 bases; unmatched junction bases: 7. CDR3 size: 13 residues. The germline gives CDR1 DFQATT, CDR2 SNEGSKA (reference sequence). A universal primer site was incorporated via template switching, and the cDNA contained unique molecular identifiers. From the 5' RACE reads, TCRdb called clonotypes with MiXCR, one entry per CDR3 protein. The sample carries a few hundred thousand distinct CDR3 sequences, around 8.3% recorded once. The same data also went into a second study, on yellow fever vaccine responses in identical twins.

This clonotype originated in a woman aged 18-29 years in good health. The chain is built from TRBV20-1 and TRBJ2-7; 9 nucleotides align to TRBD2. The sample consisted of CD8+ T cells sorted from blood. The CDR3 sequence: CSATSGRFYEQYF. The CDR3 DNA reads as TGCAGTGCGACAAGCGGGAGGTTTTACGAGCAGTACTTC.